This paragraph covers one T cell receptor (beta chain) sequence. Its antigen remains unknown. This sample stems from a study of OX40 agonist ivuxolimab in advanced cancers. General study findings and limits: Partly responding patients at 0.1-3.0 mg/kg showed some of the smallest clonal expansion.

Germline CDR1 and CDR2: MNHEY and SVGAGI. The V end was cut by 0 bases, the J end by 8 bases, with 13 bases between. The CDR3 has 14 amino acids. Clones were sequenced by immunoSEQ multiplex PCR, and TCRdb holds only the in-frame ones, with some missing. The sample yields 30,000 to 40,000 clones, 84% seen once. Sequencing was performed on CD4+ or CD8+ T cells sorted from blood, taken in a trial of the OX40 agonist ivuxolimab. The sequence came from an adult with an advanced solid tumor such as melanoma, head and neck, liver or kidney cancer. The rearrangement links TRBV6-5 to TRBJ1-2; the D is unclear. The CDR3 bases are TGTGCCAGCAGTTACTCAGAGGGTGTAATAGGCTACACCTTC. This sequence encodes CASSYSEGVIGYTF.